This TCR beta chain was documented in a study of neurological immune-mediated disorders. As for this clonotype: The antigen is undetermined. An end of the junction differs from the germline gene, which may be a read error.

Template-switch 5'RACE cDNA synthesis added a 10-nucleotide unique molecular identifier. A single record per CDR3 protein comes from TCRdb applying MiXCR to the 5' RACE reads. The repertoire consists of about 38,000 distinct CDR3 sequences, with 11% occurring once and the leading ten covering 3% to 4.5%. As to time point: technical triplicate 1. A total of 2 million PBMCs stored at -80 degrees C provided the unsorted libraries. General study findings and limits: Across subjects, no CDR3 amino acid sequence appeared in expanded clones of more than one subject, a finding that suggested private repertoires in all groups. Multiple sclerosis patients had less TCR clonal expansion than even healthy controls, unlike HTLV-1-associated myelopathy.

The CDR3 has 15 residues. The V gene's germline CDR1 is DFQATT and CDR2 SNEGSKA (reference sequence). The gene calls are TRBV20-1 and TRBJ2-7, with D maybe TRBD2 (5 bases). Sequencing was performed on PBMCs. The sequence came from a man between 60 and 75 years old with HTLV-1-associated myelopathy (HAM/TSP). The CDR3 nucleotides are TGCAGTGCTAGAACCAGGAGAGGGCCACCCTACGAGCAGTACTTT. It codes for CSARTRRGPPYEQYF.